The subject of this entry is one T cell receptor beta chain. As yet, its antigen is unknown. Researchers tagged individual cDNA molecules with unique molecular identifiers. TCRdb processed the 5' RACE reads anew with MiXCR; each CDR3 protein has one entry. The sample records under 60,000 distinct CDR3 sequences, roughly an eighth being singletons. These data are taken from a study of early T cells in non-severe SARS-CoV-2 infection. Study observations and caveats: VDJdb-based matching was biased toward anti-spike CD8 responses and missed private and CD4 specificities.

Germline V lookup: CDR1 SGHAT, CDR2 FQNNGV. The length of the CDR3 is 14 residues. Trimming cost V 1 base and J 5 bases, with 11 bases left between them. This chain connects TRBV11-2 to TRBJ2-5, with D hard to call. The sequenced material came from whole blood. This sequence was found in an adult who was a healthcare worker with PCR-confirmed SARS-CoV-2 infection or an uninfected control (not recorded which). The CDR3 coding sequence is TGTGCCAGCAGCTTAGCCCCCCAAGGCGAGACCCAGTACTTC. As protein: CASSLAPQGETQYF.